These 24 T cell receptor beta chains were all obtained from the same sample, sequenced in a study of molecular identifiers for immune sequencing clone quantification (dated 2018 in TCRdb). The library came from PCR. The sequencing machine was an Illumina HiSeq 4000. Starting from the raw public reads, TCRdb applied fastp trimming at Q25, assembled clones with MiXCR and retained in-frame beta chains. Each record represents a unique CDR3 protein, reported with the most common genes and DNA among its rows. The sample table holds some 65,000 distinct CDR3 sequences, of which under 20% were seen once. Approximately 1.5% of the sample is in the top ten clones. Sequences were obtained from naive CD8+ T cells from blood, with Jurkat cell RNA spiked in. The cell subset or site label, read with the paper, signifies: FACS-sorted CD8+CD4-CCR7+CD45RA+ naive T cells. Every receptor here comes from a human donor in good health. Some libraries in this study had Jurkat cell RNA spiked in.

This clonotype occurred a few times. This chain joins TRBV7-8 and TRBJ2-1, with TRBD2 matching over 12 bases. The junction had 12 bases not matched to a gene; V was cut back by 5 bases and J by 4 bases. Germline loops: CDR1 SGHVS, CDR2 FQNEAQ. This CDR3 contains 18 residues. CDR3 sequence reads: CASSRGLAGSRLYNEQFF. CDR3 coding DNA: TGTGCCAGCAGCCGGGGACTAGCGGGTTCAAGGTTGTACAATGAGCAGTTCTTC.

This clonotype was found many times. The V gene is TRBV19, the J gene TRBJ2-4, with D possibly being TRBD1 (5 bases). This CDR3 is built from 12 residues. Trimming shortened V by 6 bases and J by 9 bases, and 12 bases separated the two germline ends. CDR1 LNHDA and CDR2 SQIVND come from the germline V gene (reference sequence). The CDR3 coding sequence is TGTGCCAGTAGCCCGGACATGCCCATTCAGTACTTC. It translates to CASSPDMPIQYF.

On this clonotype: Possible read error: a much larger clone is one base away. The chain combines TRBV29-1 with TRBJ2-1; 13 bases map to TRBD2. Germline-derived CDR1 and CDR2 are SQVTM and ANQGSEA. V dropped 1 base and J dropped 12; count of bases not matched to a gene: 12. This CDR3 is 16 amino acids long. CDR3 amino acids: CSVEAILAGGPGGQFF. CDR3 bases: TGCAGCGTTGAAGCCATACTAGCGGGAGGGCCGGGGGGGCAGTTCTTC.

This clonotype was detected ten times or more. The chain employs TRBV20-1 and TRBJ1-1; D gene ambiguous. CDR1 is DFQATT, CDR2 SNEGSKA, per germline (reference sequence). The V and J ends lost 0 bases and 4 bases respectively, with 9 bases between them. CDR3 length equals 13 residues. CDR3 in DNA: TGCAGTGCTAGAGAGTACGGGTCCACTGAAGCTTTCTTT. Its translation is CSAREYGSTEAFF.

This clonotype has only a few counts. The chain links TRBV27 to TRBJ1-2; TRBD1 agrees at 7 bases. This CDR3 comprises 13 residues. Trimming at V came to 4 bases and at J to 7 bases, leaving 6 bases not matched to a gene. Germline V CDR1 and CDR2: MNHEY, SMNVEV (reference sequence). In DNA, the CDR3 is TGTGCCAGCAGTTATAACAGGGGAGCTGGCTACACCTTC. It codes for CASSYNRGAGYTF.

The CDR3: CASSLAGGGEEAFF. DNA for the CDR3: TGTGCCAGCAGCTTGGCCGGGGGGGGCGAAGAAGCTTTCTTT. The chain couples TRBV5-4 to TRBJ1-1; tentatively, D is TRBD1 (6 bases). Trimming removed 0 bases at V and 8 bases at J, with 14 bases between. The CDR3 contains 14 residues. CDR1 and CDR2 from the germline V gene are SGHNT and YYREEE (reference sequence).

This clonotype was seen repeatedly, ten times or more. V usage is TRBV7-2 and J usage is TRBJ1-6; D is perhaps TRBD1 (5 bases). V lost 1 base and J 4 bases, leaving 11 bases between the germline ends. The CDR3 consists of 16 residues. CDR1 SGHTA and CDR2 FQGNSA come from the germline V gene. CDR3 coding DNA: TGTGCCAGCAGCTTAGATCCGGGGCCGTATAATTCACCCCTCCACTTT. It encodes CASSLDPGPYNSPLHF.

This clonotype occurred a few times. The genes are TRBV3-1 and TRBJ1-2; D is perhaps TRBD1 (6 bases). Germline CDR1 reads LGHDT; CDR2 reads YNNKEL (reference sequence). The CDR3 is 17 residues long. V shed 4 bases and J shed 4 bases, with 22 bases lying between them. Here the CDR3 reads CASSPVLTGGAGYGYTF. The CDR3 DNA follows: TGTGCCAGCAGCCCCGTGTTGACCGGGGGCGCGGGCTATGGCTACACCTTC. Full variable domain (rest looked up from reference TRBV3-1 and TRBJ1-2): DTAVSQTPKYLVTQMGNDKSIKCEQNLGHDTMYWYKQDSKKFLKIMFSYNNKELIINETVPNRFSPKSPDKAHLNLHINSLELGDSAVYFCASSPVLTGGAGYGYTFGSGTRLTVV.

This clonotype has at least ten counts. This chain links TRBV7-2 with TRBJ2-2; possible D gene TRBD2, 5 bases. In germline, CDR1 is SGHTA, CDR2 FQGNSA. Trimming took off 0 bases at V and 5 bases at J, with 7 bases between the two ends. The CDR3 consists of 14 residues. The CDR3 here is CASSLAGDTGELFF. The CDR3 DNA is TGTGCCAGCAGCTTAGCGGGAGATACCGGGGAGCTGTTTTTT.

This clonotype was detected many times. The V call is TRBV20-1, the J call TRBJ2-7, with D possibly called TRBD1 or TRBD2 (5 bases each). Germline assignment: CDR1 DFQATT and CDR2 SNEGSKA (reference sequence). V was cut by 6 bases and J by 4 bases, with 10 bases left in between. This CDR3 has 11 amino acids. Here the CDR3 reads CSARDLYEQYF. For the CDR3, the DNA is TGCAGTGCCAGGGACCTGTACGAGCAGTACTTC.

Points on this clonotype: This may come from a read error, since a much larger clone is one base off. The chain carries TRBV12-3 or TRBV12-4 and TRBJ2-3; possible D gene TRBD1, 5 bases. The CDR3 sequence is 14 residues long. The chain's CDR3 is CASTIDGYTGTQYF. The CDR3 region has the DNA TGTGCCAGCACCATCGACGGATACACAGGTACGCAGTATTTT.

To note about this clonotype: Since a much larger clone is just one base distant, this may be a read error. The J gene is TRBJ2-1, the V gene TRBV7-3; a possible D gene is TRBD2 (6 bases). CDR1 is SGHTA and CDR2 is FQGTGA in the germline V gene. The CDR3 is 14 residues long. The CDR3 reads CASSPTPGSNEQLF. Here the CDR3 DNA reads TGTGCCAGCAGCCCCACCCCCGGGAGCAATGAGCAGCTCTTC. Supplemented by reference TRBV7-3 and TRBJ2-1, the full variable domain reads GAGVSQTPSNKVTEKGKYVELRCDPISGHTALYWYRQSLGQGPEFLIYFQGTGAADDSGLPNDRFFAVRPEGSVSTLKIQRTERGDSAVYLCASSPTPGSNEQLFGPGTRLTVL.

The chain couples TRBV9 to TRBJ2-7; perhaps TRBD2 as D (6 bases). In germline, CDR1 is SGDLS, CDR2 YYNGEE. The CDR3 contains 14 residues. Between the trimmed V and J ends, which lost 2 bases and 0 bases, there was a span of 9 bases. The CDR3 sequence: CASSVGDFSYEQYF. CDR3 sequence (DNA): TGTGCCAGCAGCGTGGGGGACTTCTCCTACGAGCAGTACTTC.

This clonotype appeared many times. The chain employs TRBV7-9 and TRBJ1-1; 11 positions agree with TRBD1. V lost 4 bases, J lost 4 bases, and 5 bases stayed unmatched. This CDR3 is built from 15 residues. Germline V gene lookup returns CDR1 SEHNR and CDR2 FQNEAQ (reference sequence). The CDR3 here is CASSSGQGAGTEAFF. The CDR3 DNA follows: TGTGCCAGCAGCTCAGGACAGGGGGCCGGCACTGAAGCTTTCTTT.

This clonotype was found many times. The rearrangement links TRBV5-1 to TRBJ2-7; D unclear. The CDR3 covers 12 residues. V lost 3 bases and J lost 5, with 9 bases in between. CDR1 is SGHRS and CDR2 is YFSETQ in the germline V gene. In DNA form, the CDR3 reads TGCGCCAGCAGCTATCTATCGGACGAGCAGTACTTC. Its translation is CASSYLSDEQYF.

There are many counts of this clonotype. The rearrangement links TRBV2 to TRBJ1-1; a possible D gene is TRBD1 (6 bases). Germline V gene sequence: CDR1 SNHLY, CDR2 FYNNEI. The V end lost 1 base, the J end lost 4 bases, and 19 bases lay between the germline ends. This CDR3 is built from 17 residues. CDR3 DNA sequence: TGTGCCAGCAGTGAAGTACGTGGGCAGGGGTTCGGCACTGAAGCTTTCTTT. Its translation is CASSEVRGQGFGTEAFF. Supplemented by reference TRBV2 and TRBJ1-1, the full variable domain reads EPEVTQTPSHQVTQMGQEVILRCVPISNHLYFYWYRQILGQKVEFLVSFYNNEISEKSEIFDDQFSVERPDGSNFTLKIRSTKLEDSAMYFCASSEVRGQGFGTEAFFGQGTRLTVV.

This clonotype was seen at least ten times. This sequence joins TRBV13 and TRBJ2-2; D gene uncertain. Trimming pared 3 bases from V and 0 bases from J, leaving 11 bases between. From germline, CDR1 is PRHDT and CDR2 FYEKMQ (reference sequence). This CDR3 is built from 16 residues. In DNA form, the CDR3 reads TGTGCCAGCAGCTTTTTAGGCGGCGCGAACACCGGGGAGCTGTTTTTT. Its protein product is CASSFLGGANTGELFF.

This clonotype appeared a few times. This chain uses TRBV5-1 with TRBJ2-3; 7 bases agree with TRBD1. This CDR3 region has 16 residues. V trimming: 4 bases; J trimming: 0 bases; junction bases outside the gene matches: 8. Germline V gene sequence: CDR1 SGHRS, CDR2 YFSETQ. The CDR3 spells CASSAAGTVSTDTQYF. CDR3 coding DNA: TGCGCCAGCAGCGCCGCCGGGACAGTAAGCACAGATACGCAGTATTTT.

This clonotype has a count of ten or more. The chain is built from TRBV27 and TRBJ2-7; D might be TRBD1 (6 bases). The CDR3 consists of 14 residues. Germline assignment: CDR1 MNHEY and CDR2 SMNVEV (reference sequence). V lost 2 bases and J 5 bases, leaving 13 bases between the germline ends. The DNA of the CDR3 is TGTGCCAGCAGTTTACTGGGACAAAGCAACGAGCAGTACTTC. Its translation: CASSLLGQSNEQYF.

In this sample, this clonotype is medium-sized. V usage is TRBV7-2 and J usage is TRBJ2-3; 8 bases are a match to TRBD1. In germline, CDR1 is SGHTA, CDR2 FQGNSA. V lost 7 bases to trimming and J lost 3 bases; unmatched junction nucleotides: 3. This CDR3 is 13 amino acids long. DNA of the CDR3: TGTGCCAGCACAGGGGGCGGGACAGATACGCAGTATTTT. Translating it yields CASTGGGTDTQYF.

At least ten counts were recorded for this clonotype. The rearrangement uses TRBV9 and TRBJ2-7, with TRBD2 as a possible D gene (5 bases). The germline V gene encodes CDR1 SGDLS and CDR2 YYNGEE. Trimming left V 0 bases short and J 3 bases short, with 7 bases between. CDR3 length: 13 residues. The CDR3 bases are TGTGCCAGCAGCGTAGAGGCGGGCTACGAGCAGTACTTC. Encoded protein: CASSVEAGYEQYF.

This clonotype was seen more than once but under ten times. This CDR3 is CASTPRGANTGELFF. For the CDR3, the DNA is TGTGCCAGCACCCCACGGGGCGCGAACACCGGGGAGCTGTTTTTT. The J gene is TRBJ2-2, the V gene TRBV11-3; D tentatively fits TRBD1 or TRBD2 (5 bases each). The CDR3 spans 15 residues. Germline CDR1 is SGHNT and CDR2 is YENEEA. V was cut by 7 bases and J by 0 bases, with 12 bases left in between.

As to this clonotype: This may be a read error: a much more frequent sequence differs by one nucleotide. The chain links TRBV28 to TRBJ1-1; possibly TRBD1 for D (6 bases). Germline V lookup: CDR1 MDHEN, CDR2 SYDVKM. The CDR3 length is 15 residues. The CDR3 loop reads CAGSLWGGGSTEAFF. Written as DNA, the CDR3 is TGTGCCGGCAGTTTATGGGGGGGGGGCAGTACTGAAGCTTTCTTT.

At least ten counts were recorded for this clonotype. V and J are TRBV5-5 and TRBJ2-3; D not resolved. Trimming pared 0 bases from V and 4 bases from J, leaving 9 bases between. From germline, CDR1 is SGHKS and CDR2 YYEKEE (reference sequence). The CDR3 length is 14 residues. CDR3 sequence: CASSLAVGPDTQYF. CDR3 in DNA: TGTGCCAGCAGCTTGGCGGTGGGCCCAGATACGCAGTATTTT.